These T cell receptor beta chains were read from a single sample in a study of blood T cell repertoires in COVID-19. Using immunoSEQ multiplex PCR, the repertoire was profiled, and TCRdb retains in-frame clones only, with some absent. The repertoire has approximately 220,000 clones, roughly 85% of them found once; the top ten carry 18%. Sequencing used PBMCs or T cells enriched from blood (not recorded which). The receptors come from a man aged 35-49 years who had recovered from COVID-19. CDR3s include the opening cysteine and the closing phenylalanine or tryptophan. The order of the fields is CDR3 DNA, CDR3 protein, clone size, J gene, V gene, D gene. D genes are given only for firm matches. Size is stated for part of the rows, as once, few or many counts, or as a class when the clone is expanded.

DNA: TGTGCCAGTAACAGACAGGTCTCCAGTCAGCCCCAGCATTTT
CDR3: CASNRQVSSQPQHF
size: once
J: TRBJ1-5
V: TRBV19
D: NA

DNA: TGTGCCAGCAGTGAGGGACAGGGGCGTTCACCCCTCCACTTT
CDR3: CASSEGQGRSPLHF
size: NA
J: TRBJ1-6
V: TRBV2
D: TRBD1

DNA: TGCAGCGTGCGTGACAGGAGCTCCTACAATGAGCAGTTCTTC
CDR3: CSVRDRSSYNEQFF
size: NA
J: TRBJ2-1
V: TRBV29-1
D: NA

DNA: TGTGCCAGCAGCGTAGGTATCAGTAACTCTGGAAACACCATATATTTT
CDR3: CASSVGISNSGNTIYF
size: NA
J: TRBJ1-3
V: TRBV9
D: NA

DNA: TGTGCCATCAGTCCCATCGGGGGGGCGAGTGGCGAAAAACTGTTTTTT
CDR3: CAISPIGGASGEKLFF
size: NA
J: TRBJ1-4
V: TRBV10-3
D: NA

DNA: TGTGCCAGCAGCTCCTACAAGCGTGATGAAAAACTGTTTTTT
CDR3: CASSSYKRDEKLFF
size: NA
J: TRBJ1-4
V: TRBV7-2
D: NA

DNA: TGTGCCAGCAGCCCCCAGACAGGGGAGGGAGATACGCAGTATTTT
CDR3: CASSPQTGEGDTQYF
size: once
J: TRBJ2-3
V: TRBV9
D: NA

DNA: TGTGCCAGCAGTGACTCGAGGGGAGGCAATGAGCAGTTCTTC
CDR3: CASSDSRGGNEQFF
size: NA
J: TRBJ2-1
V: TRBV2
D: NA

DNA: TGTGCCAGCAGCCAAAACAGGGGAACGGGCGGCTACACCTTC
CDR3: CASSQNRGTGGYTF
size: NA
J: TRBJ1-2
V: TRBV4-2
D: TRBD1

DNA: TGCGCCAGCAGCTTAAATAGTGGCTCCTACAATGAGCAGTTCTTC
CDR3: CASSLNSGSYNEQFF
size: NA
J: TRBJ2-1
V: TRBV5-1
D: NA

DNA: TGTGCCAGCAGTGGGGGCATAGGGGGTGAGCAGTTCTTC
CDR3: CASSGGIGGEQFF
size: NA
J: TRBJ2-1
V: TRBV2
D: NA

DNA: TGTGCCAGTAGTGGGACACAAGGAACCACTGAAGCTTTCTTT
CDR3: CASSGTQGTTEAFF
size: once
J: TRBJ1-1
V: TRBV19
D: NA

DNA: TGTGCCAGCTCCCAAACCGGGACACTTAACTATGGCTACACCTTC
CDR3: CASSQTGTLNYGYTF
size: few
J: TRBJ1-2
V: TRBV3-1/TRBV3-2
D: NA

DNA: TGTGCCAGTAGTGTTTTCCTCTACGCGAACACCGGGGAGCTGTTTTTT
CDR3: CASSVFLYANTGELFF
size: NA
J: TRBJ2-2
V: TRBV19
D: NA

DNA: TGCGCCAGCAGCCGGGACAGTAACTATGGCTACACCTTC
CDR3: CASSRDSNYGYTF
size: NA
J: TRBJ1-2
V: TRBV10-1
D: TRBD1

DNA: TGCGCCAGCAGCTTTGCTTGGTTGGACTCAAACCTGAACTACAATGAGCAGTTCTTC
CDR3: CASSFAWLDSNLNYNEQFF
size: NA
J: TRBJ2-1
V: TRBV5-1
D: NA

DNA: TGTGCCAGCAGCTTGGAGGGGAATTTTGGGGATGAAGCTTTCTTT
CDR3: CASSLEGNFGDEAFF
size: NA
J: TRBJ1-1
V: TRBV5-5
D: NA

DNA: TGTGCCAGTAACGCGGGAGGTCCATCCAATGAGCAGTTCTTC
CDR3: CASNAGGPSNEQFF
size: NA
J: TRBJ2-1
V: TRBV19
D: TRBD2